These 15 T cell receptor beta chains share one sample of origin, sequenced in a study of T cells in narcolepsy. TCRdb's table, derived via immunoSEQ multiplex PCR, lists solely in-frame clones and lacks some. The table has 15,000 to 16,000 clones, 85% seen once. The sequencing sample was made of memory (CD45RA-) CD4+ T cells from blood. The source is a human donor in good health.

This clone was observed a few times. The gene calls are TRBV4-1 and TRBJ1-1; TRBD1 might be the D (6 bases). CDR3 length: 15 amino acids. The germline V gene encodes CDR1 MGHRA and CDR2 YSYEKL. With 4 bases removed from V and 3 bases from J, the gap between germline ends came to 15 bases. CDR3 residues: CASSRVQGSDTEAFF. The CDR3 nucleotides read TGCGCCAGCAGCCGAGTACAGGGATCCGACACTGAAGCTTTCTTT.

This clone ranks as medium-sized. This sample includes further DNA sequences coding for the same CDR3. The J gene is TRBJ1-4, the V gene TRBV7-9; the D gene is possibly TRBD1 (5 bases). From germline, CDR1 is SEHNR and CDR2 FQNEAQ (reference sequence). V lost 1 base and J 2 bases, leaving 5 bases between the germline ends. The CDR3 has 14 residues. The CDR3 loop is CASSLGGTNEKLFF. CDR3 coding DNA: TGTGCCAGCAGCTTAGGGGGCACTAATGAAAAACTGTTTTTT.

The chain uses TRBV5-4 and TRBJ2-6; no reliable D call. Germline CDR1 is SGHNT and CDR2 is YYREEE (reference sequence). The V and J ends lost 3 bases and 0 bases respectively, with 13 bases between them. CDR3 length: 17 amino acids. The CDR3 sequence is CASSSRTVSSGANVLTF. CDR3 nucleotides: TGTGCCAGCAGCTCCCGGACGGTTAGCTCTGGGGCCAACGTCCTGACTTTC.

This clone was seen a single time. The chain links TRBV18 to TRBJ1-2; 9 bases are shared with TRBD1. J gave up 3 bases and V 3 bases, and 5 bases lay outside the gene matches. The germline CDR1 and CDR2 sequences are KGHSH and LQKENI. The CDR3 has 15 residues. The CDR3 DNA sequence: TGTGCCAGCTCACCGACTCGACAGGGGGACTATGGCTACACCTTC. Translation: CASSPTRQGDYGYTF. Using reference TRBV18 and TRBJ1-2 for the parts outside the CDR3, the full variable domain is NAGVMQNPRHLVRRRGQEARLRCSPMKGHSHVYWYRQLPEEGLKFMVYLQKENIIDESGMPKERFSAEFPKEGPSILRIQQVVRGDSAAYFCASSPTRQGDYGYTFGSGTRLTVV.

This clone was observed a few times. J is TRBJ2-2 and V is TRBV2; D tentatively fits TRBD1 or TRBD2 (5 bases each). V lost 1 base, J lost 4 bases, and 22 bases lay in between. CDR1 is SNHLY and CDR2 is FYNNEI in the germline V gene. The CDR3 runs 19 residues. Here the CDR3 reads CASSEVLPWDGISTGELFF. DNA for the CDR3: TGTGCCAGCAGTGAAGTTCTGCCATGGGACGGTATTAGCACCGGGGAGCTGTTTTTT.

V is TRBV5-4 and J is TRBJ2-5, with 7 bases lining up with TRBD1. Trimming took 3 bases from V and 7 from J; bases not matched to a gene: 9. CDR1 and CDR2 (germline): SGHNT, YYREEE (reference sequence). The CDR3 has 14 residues. The CDR3 here is CASSSSDRLGTQYF. Written as DNA, the CDR3 is TGTGCCAGCAGCTCCTCGGACAGGTTGGGGACCCAGTACTTC. The whole variable domain, remainder taken from reference TRBV5-4 and TRBJ2-5, is ETGVTQSPTHLIKTRGQQVTLRCSSQSGHNTVSWYQQALGQGPQFIFQYYREEENGRGNFPPRFSGLQFPNYSSELNVNALELDDSALYLCASSSSDRLGTQYFGPGTRLLVL.

This chain links TRBV2 with TRBJ1-2; no reliable D call. This CDR3 is built from 13 residues. Germline V gene sequence: CDR1 SNHLY, CDR2 FYNNEI. Trimming removed 11 bases from V and 0 bases from J, with 13 bases in between. The CDR3: CAWLGSANYGYTF. The DNA for the CDR3 is TGTGCCTGGCTGGGGTCGGCTAACTATGGCTACACCTTC.

The table lists this clone with a few counts. V is TRBV5-1 and J is TRBJ1-2, with unresolved D. The length of the CDR3 is 18 residues. Germline loops: CDR1 SGHRS, CDR2 YFSETQ. Deletions cut 0 bases from V and 1 base from J, with 19 bases between. The CDR3 is CASSLEGRGSGLNYGYTF. CDR3 DNA sequence: TGCGCCAGCAGCTTGGAAGGTCGGGGAAGTGGGCTTAACTATGGCTACACCTTC. Full variable domain (outside the CDR3, taken from reference TRBV5-1 and TRBJ1-2): KAGVTQTPRYLIKTRGQQVTLSCSPISGHRSVSWYQQTPGQGLQFLFEYFSETQRNKGNFPGRFSGRQFSNSRSEMNVSTLELGDSALYLCASSLEGRGSGLNYGYTFGSGTRLTVV.

V and J are TRBV19 and TRBJ2-4, with D possibly being TRBD2 (7 bases). The CDR3 runs to 15 residues. Germline V gene sequence: CDR1 LNHDA, CDR2 SQIVND (reference sequence). The V end was cut by 7 bases, the J end by 8 bases, with 21 bases between. Here the CDR3 reads CASTSRGGSWDIQYF. CDR3 bases: TGTGCCAGTACCTCGAGGGGGGGGAGCTGGGACATTCAGTACTTC. The variable domain in full, with the rest retrieved from reference TRBV19 and TRBJ2-4, is DGGITQSPKYLFRKEGQNVTLSCEQNLNHDAMYWYRQDPGQGLRLIYYSQIVNDFQKGDIAEGYSVSREKKESFPLTVTSAQKNPTAFYLCASTSRGGSWDIQYFGAGTRLSVL.

V usage is TRBV7-2 and J usage is TRBJ2-7; tentative D call: TRBD2 (6 bases). The V end was cut by 5 bases, the J end by 6 bases, with 20 bases between. The V gene's germline CDR1 is SGHTA and CDR2 FQGNSA. CDR3 length: 15 amino acids. CDR3 in DNA: TGTGCCAGCAGCAGGGACTCAACTAAGGGGATCGAGCAGTACTTC. Translation gives CASSRDSTKGIEQYF.

The V gene is TRBV4-2, the J gene TRBJ1-1, with TRBD1 matching over 8 bases. Unmatched junction bases numbered 6, after V lost 1 base and J lost 5 bases. The V gene's germline CDR1 is LGHNA and CDR2 YNFKEQ. The CDR3 sequence is 15 residues long. The CDR3 bases are TGTGCCAGCAGCCAAGCAGGGACAGGAGGAACTGAAGCTTTCTTT. Translation: CASSQAGTGGTEAFF.

As for this clone: The identical CDR3 is also encoded by other nucleotide sequences in the sample. V and J are TRBV13 and TRBJ2-3; D ambiguous. The CDR3 spans 15 residues. CDR1 and CDR2 (germline): PRHDT, FYEKMQ (reference sequence). V was pared by 3 bases and J by 2 bases, with 12 bases between. DNA for the CDR3: TGTGCCAGCAGCTTGAGGACCCAATACACAGATACGCAGTATTTT. Translated, it gives CASSLRTQYTDTQYF. The full variable domain, rest sourced from reference TRBV13 and TRBJ2-3, is AAGVIQSPRHLIKEKRETATLKCYPIPRHDTVYWYQQGPGQDPQFLISFYEKMQSDKGSIPDRFSAQQFSDYHSELNMSSLELGDSALYFCASSLRTQYTDTQYFGPGTRLTVL.

This chain links TRBV7-2 with TRBJ2-7; 7 bases align to TRBD2. There are 15 residues in the CDR3. CDR1 and CDR2 (germline): SGHTA, FQGNSA. The ends lost 5 bases at V and 7 bases at J; junction bases unmatched: 14. CDR3 loop: CASSREGLAAWEQYF. In DNA, the CDR3 is TGTGCCAGCAGCCGAGAGGGGCTAGCGGCCTGGGAGCAGTACTTC.

The gene calls are TRBV28 and TRBJ1-5, with a possible D match to TRBD1 (6 bases). Germline lookup yields CDR1 MDHEN and CDR2 SYDVKM. V lost 6 bases and J lost 6, with 15 bases in between. The CDR3 extends over 14 amino acids. DNA for the CDR3: TGTGCCAGCAGCCCCAACAGGGAAGCTCAGCCCCAGCATTTT. Encoded protein: CASSPNREAQPQHF. Using reference TRBV28 and TRBJ1-5 for the parts outside the CDR3, the full variable domain is DVKVTQSSRYLVKRTGEKVFLECVQDMDHENMFWYRQDPGLGLRLIYFSYDVKMKEKGDIPEGYSVSREKKERFSLILESASTNQTSMYLCASSPNREAQPQHFGDGTRLSIL.

This chain links TRBV9 with TRBJ1-2; 8 bases align to TRBD1. The trim removed 4 bases at V and 6 bases at J, leaving 14 bases unmatched. The CDR3 is made up of 16 amino acids. The germline V gene has CDR1 SGDLS and CDR2 YYNGEE. The CDR3 DNA follows: TGTGCCAGCAGCCTGCAAGCGACAGGGGCCATTAATGGCTACACCTTC. Translating it yields CASSLQATGAINGYTF. Supplemented by reference TRBV9 and TRBJ1-2, the full variable domain reads DSGVTQTPKHLITATGQRVTLRCSPRSGDLSVYWYQQSLDQGLQFLIQYYNGEERAKGNILERFSAQQFPDLHSELNLSSLELGDSALYFCASSLQATGAINGYTFGSGTRLTVV.